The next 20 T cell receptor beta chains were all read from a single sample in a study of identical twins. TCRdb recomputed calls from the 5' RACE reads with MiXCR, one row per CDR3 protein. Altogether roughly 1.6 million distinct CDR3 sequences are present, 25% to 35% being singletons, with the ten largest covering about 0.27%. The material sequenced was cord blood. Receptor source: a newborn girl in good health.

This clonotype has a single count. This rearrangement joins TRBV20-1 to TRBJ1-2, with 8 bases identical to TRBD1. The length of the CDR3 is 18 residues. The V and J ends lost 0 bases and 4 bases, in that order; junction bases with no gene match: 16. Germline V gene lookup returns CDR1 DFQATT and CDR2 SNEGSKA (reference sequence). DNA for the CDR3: TGCAGTGCTAGAGATCGGAGACGCTTGAGGACAGGGCCCTATGGCTACACCTTC. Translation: CSARDRRRLRTGPYGYTF.

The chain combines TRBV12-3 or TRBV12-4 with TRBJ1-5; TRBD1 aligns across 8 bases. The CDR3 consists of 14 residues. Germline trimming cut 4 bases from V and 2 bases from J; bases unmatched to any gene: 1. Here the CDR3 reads CASSSGGRNQPQHF. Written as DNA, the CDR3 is TGTGCCAGCAGTTCAGGGGGCCGCAATCAGCCCCAGCATTTT.

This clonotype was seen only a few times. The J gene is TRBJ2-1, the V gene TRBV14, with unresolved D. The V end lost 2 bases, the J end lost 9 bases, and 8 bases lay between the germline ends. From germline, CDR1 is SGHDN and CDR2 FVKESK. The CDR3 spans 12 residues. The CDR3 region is CASSQLWGEQFF. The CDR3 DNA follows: TGTGCCAGCAGCCAACTATGGGGTGAGCAGTTCTTC.

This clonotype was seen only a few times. The CDR3: CASSEGGEVAYGYTF. For the CDR3, the DNA is TGTGCCAGCAGTGAAGGGGGGGAGGTCGCCTATGGCTACACCTTC. V is TRBV6-1 and J is TRBJ1-2; possibly TRBD1 for D (5 bases). The length of the CDR3 is 15 residues. V was cut by 1 base and J by 4 bases, with 13 bases left in between. Germline V CDR1 and CDR2: MNHNS, SASEGT.

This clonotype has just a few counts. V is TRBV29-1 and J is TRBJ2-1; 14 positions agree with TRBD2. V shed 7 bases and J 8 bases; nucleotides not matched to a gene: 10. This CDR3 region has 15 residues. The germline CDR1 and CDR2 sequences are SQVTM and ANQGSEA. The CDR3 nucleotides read TGCAGCGGGGGAGGCTGGGGACTAGCGGGAGATGAGCAGTTCTTC. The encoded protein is CSGGGWGLAGDEQFF.

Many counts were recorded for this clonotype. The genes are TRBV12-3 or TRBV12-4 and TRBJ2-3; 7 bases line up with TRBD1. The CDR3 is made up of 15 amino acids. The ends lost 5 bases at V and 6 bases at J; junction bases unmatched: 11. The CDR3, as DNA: TGTGCCAGCAGTATCCGAGGGACAGCGAGGGATACGCAGTATTTT. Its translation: CASSIRGTARDTQYF.

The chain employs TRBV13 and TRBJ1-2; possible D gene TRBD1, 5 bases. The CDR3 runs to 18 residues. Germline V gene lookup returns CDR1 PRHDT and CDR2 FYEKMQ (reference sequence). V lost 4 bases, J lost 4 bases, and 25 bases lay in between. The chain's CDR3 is CASSSSITRRPGGYGYTF. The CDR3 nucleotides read TGTGCCAGCAGCTCATCGATCACACGCAGGCCGGGGGGCTATGGCTACACCTTC.

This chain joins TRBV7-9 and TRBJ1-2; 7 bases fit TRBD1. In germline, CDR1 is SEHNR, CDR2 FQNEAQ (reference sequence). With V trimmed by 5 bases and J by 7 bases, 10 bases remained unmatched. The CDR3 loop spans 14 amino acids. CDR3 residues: CASSRNRGESGYTF. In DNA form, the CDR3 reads TGTGCCAGCAGCCGCAACAGGGGAGAGAGTGGCTACACCTTC.

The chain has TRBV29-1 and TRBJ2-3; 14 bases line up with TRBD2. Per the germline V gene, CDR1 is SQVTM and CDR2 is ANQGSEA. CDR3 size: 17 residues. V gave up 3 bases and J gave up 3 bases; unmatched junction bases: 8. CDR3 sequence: CSVDGTSGSLQTDTQYF. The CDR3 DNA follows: TGCAGCGTTGACGGGACTAGCGGGAGCCTTCAAACAGATACGCAGTATTTT.

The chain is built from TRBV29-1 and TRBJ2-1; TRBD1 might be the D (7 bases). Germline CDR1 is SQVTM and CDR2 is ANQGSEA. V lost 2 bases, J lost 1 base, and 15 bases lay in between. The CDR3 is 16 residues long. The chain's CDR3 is CSVERWRDRSYNEQFF. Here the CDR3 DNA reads TGCAGCGTTGAAAGGTGGCGGGACAGATCCTACAATGAGCAGTTCTTC.

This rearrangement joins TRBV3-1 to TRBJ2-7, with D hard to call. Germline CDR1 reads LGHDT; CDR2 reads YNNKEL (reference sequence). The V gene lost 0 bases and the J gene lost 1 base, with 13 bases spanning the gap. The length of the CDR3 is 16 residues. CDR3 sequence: CASSQDPPTRSYEQYF. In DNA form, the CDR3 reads TGTGCCAGCAGCCAAGATCCGCCTACCCGATCCTACGAGCAGTACTTC.

CDR3 residues: CAWEGPNEKLFF. Here the CDR3 DNA reads TGTGCCTGGGAAGGGCCGAATGAAAAACTGTTTTTT. This chain uses TRBV30 with TRBJ1-4; D gene ambiguous. Trimming took 5 bases from V and 5 from J, leaving 9 bases between them. Looked up from germline, CDR1 is GTSNPN and CDR2 is SVGIG (reference sequence). This CDR3 is 12 amino acids long.

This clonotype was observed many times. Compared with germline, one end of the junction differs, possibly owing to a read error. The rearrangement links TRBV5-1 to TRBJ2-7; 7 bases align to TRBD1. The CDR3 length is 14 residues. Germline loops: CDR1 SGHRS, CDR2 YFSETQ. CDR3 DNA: TGTGCCAGCAGCTTGGTGGCAGGGGGCTACGAGCAGTACTTC. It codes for CASSLVAGGYEQYF.

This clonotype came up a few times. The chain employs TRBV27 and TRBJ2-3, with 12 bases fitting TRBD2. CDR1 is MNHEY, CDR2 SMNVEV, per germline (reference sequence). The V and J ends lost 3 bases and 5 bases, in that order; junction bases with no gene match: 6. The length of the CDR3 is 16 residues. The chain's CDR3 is CASSFLAGGRRDTQYF. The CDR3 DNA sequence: TGTGCCAGCAGTTTTCTAGCGGGAGGGCGGAGAGATACGCAGTATTTT.

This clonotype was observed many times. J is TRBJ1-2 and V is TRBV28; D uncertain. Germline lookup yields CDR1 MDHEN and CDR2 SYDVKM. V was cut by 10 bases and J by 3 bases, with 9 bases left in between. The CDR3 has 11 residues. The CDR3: CATSRDYGYTF. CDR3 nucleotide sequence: TGTGCCACCTCAAGGGACTATGGCTACACCTTC.

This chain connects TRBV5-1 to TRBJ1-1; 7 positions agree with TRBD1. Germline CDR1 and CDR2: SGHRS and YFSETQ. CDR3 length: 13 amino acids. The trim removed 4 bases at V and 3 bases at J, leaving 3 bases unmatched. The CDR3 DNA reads TGCGCCAGCAGCGGGAGGGGGCACACTGAAGCTTTCTTT. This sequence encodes CASSGRGHTEAFF.

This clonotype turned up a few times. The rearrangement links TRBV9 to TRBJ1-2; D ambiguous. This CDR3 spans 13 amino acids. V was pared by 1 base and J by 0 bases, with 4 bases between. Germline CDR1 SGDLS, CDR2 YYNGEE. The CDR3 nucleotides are TGTGCCAGCAGCGTATCCTCTAACTATGGCTACACCTTC. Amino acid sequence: CASSVSSNYGYTF.

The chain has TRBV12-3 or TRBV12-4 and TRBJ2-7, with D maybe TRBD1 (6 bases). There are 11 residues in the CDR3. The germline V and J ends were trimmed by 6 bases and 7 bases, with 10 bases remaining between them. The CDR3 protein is CASRLRGEQYF. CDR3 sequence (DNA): TGTGCCAGCAGGCTAAGGGGGGAGCAGTACTTC.

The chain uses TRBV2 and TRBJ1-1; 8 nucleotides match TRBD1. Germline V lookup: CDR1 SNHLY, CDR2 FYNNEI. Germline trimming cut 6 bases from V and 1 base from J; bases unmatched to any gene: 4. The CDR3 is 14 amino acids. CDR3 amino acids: CASRVQGENTEAFF. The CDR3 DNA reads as TGTGCCAGCAGAGTACAGGGGGAGAACACTGAAGCTTTCTTT.

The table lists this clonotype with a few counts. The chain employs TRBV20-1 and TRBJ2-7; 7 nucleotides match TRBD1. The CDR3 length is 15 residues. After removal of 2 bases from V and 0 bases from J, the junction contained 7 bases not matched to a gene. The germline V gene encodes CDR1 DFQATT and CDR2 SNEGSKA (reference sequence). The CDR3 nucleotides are TGCAGTGCTAGACCTGACAGGGACCTCTCCTACGAGCAGTACTTC. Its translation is CSARPDRDLSYEQYF.